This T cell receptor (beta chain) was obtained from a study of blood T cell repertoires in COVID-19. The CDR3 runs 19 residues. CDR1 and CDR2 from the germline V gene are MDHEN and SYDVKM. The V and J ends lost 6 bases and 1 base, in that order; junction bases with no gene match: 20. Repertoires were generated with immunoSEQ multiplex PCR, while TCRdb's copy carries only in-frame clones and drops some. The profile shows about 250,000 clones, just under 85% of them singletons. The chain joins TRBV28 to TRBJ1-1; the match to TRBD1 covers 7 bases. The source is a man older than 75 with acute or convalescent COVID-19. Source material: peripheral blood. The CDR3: CASRIWQGLSGTENTEAFF. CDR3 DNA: TGTGCCAGCAGGATTTGGCAGGGCCTCTCCGGGACAGAGAACACTGAAGCTTTCTTT. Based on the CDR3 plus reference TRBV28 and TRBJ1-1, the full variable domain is DVKVTQSSRYLVKRTGEKVFLECVQDMDHENMFWYRQDPGLGLRLIYFSYDVKMKEKGDIPEGYSVSREKKERFSLILESASTNQTSMYLCASRIWQGLSGTENTEAFFGQGTRLTVV.